This entry features one TCR beta chain sequence. Its specificity is not known. Data came from immunoSEQ multiplex PCR; TCRdb stores just in-frame clones and leaves some out. The sample holds 1.5 million to 2.5 million clones, about 95% seen once. The data originate from a study of shared clonotypes between healthy human individuals. Overall study results and limits: Clonotypes that were shared across a few donors made up approximately 5% of naive CD4 clonotypes.

Trimming removed 4 bases from V and 0 bases from J; junction bases left unmatched: 3. Germline lookup yields CDR1 SQVTM and CDR2 ANQGSEA. The length of the CDR3 is 14 residues. Positively selected for CCR7, the CD45RO-negative cells used as naive CD8 cells excluded terminally differentiated effector memory CD45RA+ cells. Sequencing was performed on naive CD8+ T cells sorted from blood. This receptor was identified in a young man in good health. The rearrangement joins TRBV29-1 to TRBJ1-3; the match to TRBD1 covers 7 bases. CDR3 region: CSVAGQPSGNTIYF. The CDR3 nucleotides read TGCAGCGTTGCGGGACAGCCCTCTGGAAACACCATATATTTT.